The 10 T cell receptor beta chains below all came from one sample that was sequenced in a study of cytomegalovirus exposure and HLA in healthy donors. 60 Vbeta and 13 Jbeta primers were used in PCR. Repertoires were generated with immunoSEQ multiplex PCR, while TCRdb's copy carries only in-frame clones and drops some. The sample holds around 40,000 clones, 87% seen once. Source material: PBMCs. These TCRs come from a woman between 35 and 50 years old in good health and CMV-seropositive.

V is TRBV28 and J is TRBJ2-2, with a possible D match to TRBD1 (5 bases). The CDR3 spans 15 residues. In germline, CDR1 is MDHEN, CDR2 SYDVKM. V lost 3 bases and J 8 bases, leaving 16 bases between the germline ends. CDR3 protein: CASSFFVGARGELFF. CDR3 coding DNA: TGTGCCAGCAGTTTCTTTGTAGGGGCGAGGGGGGAGCTGTTTTTT. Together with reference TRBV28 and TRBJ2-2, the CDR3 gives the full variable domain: DVKVTQSSRYLVKRTGEKVFLECVQDMDHENMFWYRQDPGLGLRLIYFSYDVKMKEKGDIPEGYSVSREKKERFSLILESASTNQTSMYLCASSFFVGARGELFFGEGSRLTVL.

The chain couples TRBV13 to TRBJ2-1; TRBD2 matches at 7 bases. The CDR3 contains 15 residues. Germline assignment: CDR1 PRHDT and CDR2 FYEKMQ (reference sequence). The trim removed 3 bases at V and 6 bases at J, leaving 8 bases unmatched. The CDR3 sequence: CASSFGRGSLNEQFF. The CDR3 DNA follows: TGTGCCAGCAGCTTCGGGCGGGGGAGTCTCAATGAGCAGTTCTTC.

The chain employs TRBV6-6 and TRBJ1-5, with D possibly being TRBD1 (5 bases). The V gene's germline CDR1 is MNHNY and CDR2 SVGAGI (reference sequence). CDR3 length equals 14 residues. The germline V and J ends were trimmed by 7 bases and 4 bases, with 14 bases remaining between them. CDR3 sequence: CASNPGISNQPQHF. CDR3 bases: TGTGCCAGCAACCCAGGGATCTCGAATCAGCCCCAGCATTTT.

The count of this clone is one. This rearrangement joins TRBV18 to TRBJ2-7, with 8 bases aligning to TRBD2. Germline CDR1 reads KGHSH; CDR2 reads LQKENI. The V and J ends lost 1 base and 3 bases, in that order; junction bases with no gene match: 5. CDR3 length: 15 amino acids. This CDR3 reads CASSPQSGSLYEQYF. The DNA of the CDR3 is TGTGCCAGCTCACCACAGAGCGGGAGTCTCTACGAGCAGTACTTC.

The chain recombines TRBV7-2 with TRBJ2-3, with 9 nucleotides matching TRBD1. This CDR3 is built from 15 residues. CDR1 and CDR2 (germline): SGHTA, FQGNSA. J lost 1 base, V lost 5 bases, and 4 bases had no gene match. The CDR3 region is CASSTRTGGTDTQYF. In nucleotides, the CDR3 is TGTGCCAGCAGCACCCGGACAGGGGGCACAGATACGCAGTATTTT.

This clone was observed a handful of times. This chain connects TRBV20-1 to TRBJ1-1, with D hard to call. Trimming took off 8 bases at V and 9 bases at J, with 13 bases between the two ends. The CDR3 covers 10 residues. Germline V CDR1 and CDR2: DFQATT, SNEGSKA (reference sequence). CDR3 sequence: CSPGEEKAFF. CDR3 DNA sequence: TGCAGTCCCGGGGAGGAGAAAGCTTTCTTT.

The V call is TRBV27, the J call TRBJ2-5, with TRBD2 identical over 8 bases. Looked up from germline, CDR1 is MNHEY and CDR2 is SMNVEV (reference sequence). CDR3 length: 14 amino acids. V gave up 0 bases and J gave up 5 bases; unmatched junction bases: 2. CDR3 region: CASSLSIAGETQYF. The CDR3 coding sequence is TGTGCCAGCAGTTTATCGATAGCGGGGGAGACCCAGTACTTC.

CDR3 loop: CASTVSGNTIYF. The CDR3, as DNA: TGTGCCAGCACCGTCTCTGGAAACACCATATATTTT. V and J are TRBV28 and TRBJ1-3; D call uncertain. Looked up from germline, CDR1 is MDHEN and CDR2 is SYDVKM. This CDR3 comprises 12 residues. V lost 7 bases to trimming and J lost 0 bases, with 4 bases between them.

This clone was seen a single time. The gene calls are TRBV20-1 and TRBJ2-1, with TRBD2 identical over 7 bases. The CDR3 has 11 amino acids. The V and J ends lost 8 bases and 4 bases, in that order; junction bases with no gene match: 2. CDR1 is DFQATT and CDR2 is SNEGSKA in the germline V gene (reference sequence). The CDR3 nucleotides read TGCAGTCGACTAGCATACAATGAGCAGTTCTTC. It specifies CSRLAYNEQFF.

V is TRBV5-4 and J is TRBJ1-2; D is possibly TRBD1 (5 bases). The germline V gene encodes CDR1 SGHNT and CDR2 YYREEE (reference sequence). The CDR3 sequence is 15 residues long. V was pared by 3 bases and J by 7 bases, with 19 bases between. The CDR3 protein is CASSWGPGRGLGYTF. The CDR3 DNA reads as TGTGCCAGCAGCTGGGGCCCGGGGAGGGGACTTGGCTACACCTTC.